This T cell receptor beta chain was sequenced during a study of beta chain features in type 1 diabetes. Study-level results: The naive, central memory and Treg TCRB repertoires looked more alike in patients than they did in healthy donors.

This CDR3 has 11 residues. CDR1 and CDR2 from the germline V gene are MGHDK and SYGVNS. Trimming stripped 3 bases from V and 3 bases from J, with 3 bases between. Sequencing targeted expressed TCRB transcripts, as all isolated RNA had been reverse transcribed. The assay was immunoSEQ multiplex PCR, and TCRdb's table has in-frame clones only and misses some. The table records some 250,000 clones, 27% of them present only once. Isolation of CD4+ naive, central memory, regulatory and stem cell-like memory cells was achieved by sorting via CD45RO/CCR7/CD25/CD127/CD95/CD27. This clone came up a few times. Its antigen is as yet unknown. This sample also contains other DNA sequences that code for the same CDR3.

J is TRBJ2-7 and V is TRBV25-1, with D unclear. Source material: central memory CD4+ T cells from blood. The clonotype was recovered from a man aged 25-45 years in good health. As DNA, the CDR3 is TGTGCCAGCAGTGAGTTCTACGAGCAGTACTTC. Translation gives CASSEFYEQYF.